This T cell receptor (beta chain) is drawn from a study of cytomegalovirus exposure and HLA in healthy donors. In the case of this clone: Its specificity is unknown.

The PCR had 60 Vbeta and 13 Jbeta primers. TCRdb's copy holds only in-frame clones and misses some; the assay was immunoSEQ multiplex PCR. Found here are 150,000 to 200,000 clones, 76% of them singletons; the top ten hold about 3.1%. Study findings and constraints: Compared with the roughly 700-donor mean, an Asian-associated ancestry cluster reportedly had fewer N-insertions, according to a later analysis.

This sequence was found in a male donor in good health and CMV-seronegative. Sequences were obtained from PBMCs.

The CDR3 loop reads CASSVEGLAGGTSTDTQYF. CDR3 coding DNA: TGTGCCAGCAGCGTAGAGGGACTAGCGGGGGGAACTAGCACAGATACGCAGTATTTT. The chain recombines TRBV9 with TRBJ2-3, with TRBD2 identical over 15 bases. V lost 0 bases to trimming and J lost 0 bases; unmatched junction nucleotides: 5. The germline gives CDR1 SGDLS, CDR2 YYNGEE. The CDR3 is 19 residues long.